This T cell receptor beta chain was sequenced in a study of response to subunit inactivated influenza vaccine (dated by TCRdb to between 2018 and 2020). With respect to the entire study: Deep quantitative T cell receptor repertoire profiling was used in the study to track responses to a trivalent subunit inactivated influenza vaccine. Paper-wide results and their limitations: It was suggested by the authors that each seasonal influenza vaccination may recruit only a limited number of new T cells.

Receptor amplification or capture employed RT-PCR. The listed sequencing device is Illumina HiSeq 2500. The public reads were quality trimmed at Q25 with fastp and then assembled into clones with MiXCR by TCRdb, keeping productive beta chains. Each CDR3 protein appears once, grouped with its most common genes and DNA. The sample table contains roughly 180,000 distinct CDR3 sequences; only one count was recorded for approximately 8.7% of them. 11% of the sample is taken by the ten largest. Concerning this clonotype: The antigen this receptor binds is unknown. The sample holds no much larger clone one base away, and base qualities are not on file.

The germline V gene provides CDR1 MDHEN and CDR2 SYDVKM. From cysteine to phenylalanine, the CDR3 is 17 amino acids long. Just the 51-base CDR3 DNA is kept, in frame starting at base 1. V and J are trimmed by 3 bases and 4 bases, and the gene matches miss 7 bases of the junction. This sample comprised non-naive T cells sorted from PBMCs, obtained on the day of vaccination. Reading the label with the study, this specimen's cell subset or site is: memory T cell fraction. Rearrangement joined TRBV28 to TRBJ2-2; 11 nucleotides in the junction match TRBD1. The receptor was isolated from a man aged 50 to 60 who received an inactivated influenza vaccine. Donor details come from another sample of the same person, matched by shared clones. The DNA sequence reads TGTGCCAGCAGTTTTAGGTTTGGGACAGGGGGCACCGGGGAGCTGTTTTTT. Its amino acids are CASSFRFGTGGTGELFF.